These 31 T cell receptor beta chains were all obtained from the same sample, sequenced in a study of cytomegalovirus exposure and HLA in healthy donors. The PCR made use of 60 Vbeta and 13 Jbeta primers. Sequencing used immunoSEQ multiplex PCR; TCRdb keeps in-frame clones, though not all of them. The table has 190,000 or so clones, 82% seen once; the top ten hold 0.098%. Sequencing was done on a sample of PBMCs. The receptors originated from a boy aged 2 to 10 in good health and CMV-seronegative.

The table lists this clone with a few counts. The chain joins TRBV5-1 to TRBJ2-5; TRBD1 matches at 7 bases. The trim removed 1 base at V and 4 bases at J, leaving 4 bases unmatched. The germline V gene has CDR1 SGHRS and CDR2 YFSETQ. The CDR3 extends over 14 amino acids. DNA for the CDR3: TGCGCCAGCAGCTTGACAGGGGCGGGAGAGACCCAGTACTTC. It codes for CASSLTGAGETQYF.

J is TRBJ2-3 and V is TRBV11-3, with TRBD2 matching over 9 bases. J was trimmed by 0 bases and V by 5 bases; bases with no gene match: 0. From germline, CDR1 is SGHNT and CDR2 YENEEA. The CDR3 is 14 residues long. For the CDR3, the DNA is TGTGCCAGCAGCAGCGGGGGGAGCACAGATACGCAGTATTTT. Translation gives CASSSGGSTDTQYF.

The chain uses TRBV4-2 and TRBJ1-4; a weak D match, TRBD1 (5 bases). The V end was cut by 0 bases, the J end by 4 bases, with 12 bases between. Germline-derived CDR1 and CDR2 are LGHNA and YNFKEQ. CDR3 length equals 16 residues. CDR3 nucleotide sequence: TGTGCCAGCAGCCAAGATCGGGGCGGGGGTAATGAAAAACTGTTTTTT. Translated, it gives CASSQDRGGGNEKLFF.

The gene calls are TRBV6-1 and TRBJ2-1; perhaps TRBD1 as D (5 bases). CDR1 and CDR2 from the germline V gene are MNHNS and SASEGT. V was trimmed by 8 bases and J by 7 bases, leaving 21 bases between them. The CDR3 has 15 residues. The DNA of the CDR3 is TGTGCCAGCCTTGCCCGTTTTGGGGCTAGAAATGAGCAGTTCTTC. It translates to CASLARFGARNEQFF.

The chain employs TRBV6-5 and TRBJ1-3; D not certain. V lost 5 bases to trimming and J lost 4 bases, with 9 bases between them. Per germline, CDR1 MNHEY and CDR2 SVGAGI. This CDR3 comprises 13 residues. The CDR3 spells CASSPRVGNTIYF. The CDR3 bases are TGTGCCAGCAGTCCTCGAGTAGGAAACACCATATATTTT.

This clone was found once. V usage is TRBV19 and J usage is TRBJ2-3, with 10 bases that match TRBD2. Germline loops: CDR1 LNHDA, CDR2 SQIVND (reference sequence). The CDR3 spans 15 residues. The V segment lost 4 bases and the J segment 4 bases; nucleotides outside the gene matches: 5. The CDR3 region is CASSNSGGASDTQYF. In DNA form, the CDR3 reads TGTGCCAGTAGTAACAGCGGGGGGGCATCAGATACGCAGTATTTT.

V gene TRBV19 combines with J gene TRBJ2-1; weak D call: TRBD2 (7 bases). V was cut by 6 bases and J by 8 bases, with 17 bases left in between. The CDR3 has 14 residues. Per germline, CDR1 LNHDA and CDR2 SQIVND (reference sequence). In nucleotides, the CDR3 is TGTGCCAGTAGGGGGGGGCGAAAGTTCCATGAGCAGTTCTTC. Residues: CASRGGRKFHEQFF.

The chain combines TRBV6-5 with TRBJ1-1; the D gene is possibly TRBD1 (6 bases). Trimming took 6 bases from V and 2 from J, leaving 13 bases between them. The length of the CDR3 is 14 residues. The germline CDR1 and CDR2 sequences are MNHEY and SVGAGI. CDR3 protein: CASRTTGTNTEAFF. The CDR3 nucleotides are TGTGCCAGCAGAACAACAGGGACCAACACTGAAGCTTTCTTT.

This clone is a singleton in its sample. The chain couples TRBV13 to TRBJ2-2; D unresolved. CDR1 is PRHDT and CDR2 is FYEKMQ in the germline V gene (reference sequence). Trimming stripped 5 bases from V and 4 bases from J, with 8 bases between. The CDR3 has 13 amino acids. CDR3 amino acids: CASSVSSTGELFF. For the CDR3, the DNA is TGTGCCAGCAGCGTATCTTCCACCGGGGAGCTGTTTTTT.

V is TRBV5-1 and J is TRBJ2-7; 9 nucleotides match TRBD1. Per the germline V gene, CDR1 is SGHRS and CDR2 is YFSETQ. V lost 2 bases and J lost 1; bases outside the gene matches: 7. The CDR3 consists of 16 residues. The CDR3 nucleotides are TGCGCCAGCAGCTTAGAGCCGGGACAGGGTTCCTACGAGCAGTACTTC. It specifies CASSLEPGQGSYEQYF.

This chain connects TRBV20-1 to TRBJ2-4; D is ambiguous. CDR1 is DFQATT and CDR2 is SNEGSKA in the germline V gene (reference sequence). The CDR3 has 11 residues. The V end was cut by 5 bases, the J end by 3 bases, with 5 bases between. CDR3 sequence: CSAAGKNIQYF. CDR3 nucleotides: TGCAGTGCTGCCGGCAAAAACATTCAGTACTTC.

The V and J genes are TRBV11-2 and TRBJ2-3; tentatively, D is TRBD2 (5 bases). This CDR3 contains 14 residues. Trimming left V 0 bases short and J 2 bases short, with 6 bases between. Germline V gene data show CDR1 as SGHAT and CDR2 as FQNNGV. This CDR3 reads CASSLERATDTQYF. CDR3 nucleotides: TGTGCCAGCAGCTTAGAGCGGGCCACAGATACGCAGTATTTT. Full variable domain (outside the CDR3, taken from reference TRBV11-2 and TRBJ2-3): EAGVAQSPRYKIIEKRQSVAFWCNPISGHATLYWYQQILGQGPKLLIQFQNNGVVDDSQLPKDRFSAERLKGVDSTLKIQPAKLEDSAVYLCASSLERATDTQYFGPGTRLTVL.

The V call is TRBV6-6, the J call TRBJ1-1; TRBD1 aligns across 9 bases. From germline, CDR1 is MNHNY and CDR2 SVGAGI (reference sequence). The CDR3 is made up of 14 amino acids. Trimming removed 6 bases from V and 0 bases from J; junction bases left unmatched: 2. The chain's CDR3 is CASRGQGMNTEAFF. CDR3 DNA sequence: TGTGCCAGCAGGGGACAGGGAATGAACACTGAAGCTTTCTTT.

The chain couples TRBV12-5 to TRBJ2-4, with D perhaps TRBD1 (5 bases). Germline V CDR1 and CDR2: LGHNT, FRNRAP. Trimming left V 7 bases short and J 1 base short, with 14 bases between. This CDR3 is built from 15 residues. CDR3 DNA: TGTGCTAGTGCCCAGGGTGGGCGGGCCAAAAACATTCAGTACTTC. Encoded protein: CASAQGGRAKNIQYF.

CDR3 protein: CASSLAPGTILYEQYF. CDR3 DNA sequence: TGCGCCAGCAGCTTGGCCCCCGGGACAATTTTATACGAGCAGTACTTC. J is TRBJ2-7 and V is TRBV5-1, with D possibly TRBD1 on 6 matching bases. The CDR3 runs to 16 residues. Germline values: CDR1 SGHRS, CDR2 YFSETQ. V was pared by 0 bases and J by 4 bases, with 17 bases between.

This clone has only a few counts. The rearrangement joins TRBV9 to TRBJ2-2; 7 bases fit TRBD2. The V gene end was trimmed by 4 bases and the J gene end by 8 bases; junction bases not matched to a gene: 14. The CDR3 contains 16 residues. Germline V gene sequence: CDR1 SGDLS, CDR2 YYNGEE. The CDR3 here is CASSSQGAGFAGELFF. The DNA of the CDR3 is TGTGCCAGCAGCTCCCAGGGAGCGGGGTTCGCGGGGGAGCTGTTTTTT. Together with reference TRBV9 and TRBJ2-2, the CDR3 gives the full variable domain: DSGVTQTPKHLITATGQRVTLRCSPRSGDLSVYWYQQSLDQGLQFLIQYYNGEERAKGNILERFSAQQFPDLHSELNLSSLELGDSALYFCASSSQGAGFAGELFFGEGSRLTVL.

The chain carries TRBV11-1 and TRBJ2-7; 8 bases are a match to TRBD1. CDR1 and CDR2 (germline): SGHAT, FQDESV (reference sequence). The CDR3 runs to 15 residues. The V and J ends lost 1 base and 0 bases, in that order; junction bases with no gene match: 2. The CDR3 region has the DNA TGTGCCAGCAGCTTAGGGGACAGGAACTCCTACGAGCAGTACTTC. Protein product: CASSLGDRNSYEQYF.

This rearrangement joins TRBV7-8 to TRBJ2-2; D may be TRBD2 (5 bases). The CDR3 has 14 residues. V dropped 0 bases and J dropped 5 bases, with 7 bases sitting between them. The V gene's germline CDR1 is SGHVS and CDR2 FQNEAQ. The DNA of the CDR3 is TGTGCCAGCAGCTTAGCGCGAGGGACCGGGGAGCTGTTTTTT. Amino acids: CASSLARGTGELFF. Based on the CDR3 plus reference TRBV7-8 and TRBJ2-2, the full variable domain is GAGVSQSPRYKVAKRGQDVALRCDPISGHVSLFWYQQALGQGPEFLTYFQNEAQLDKSGLPSDRFFAERPEGSVSTLKIQRTQQEDSAVYLCASSLARGTGELFFGEGSRLTVL.

The CDR3 nucleotides read TGTGCCAGCAACTTAGGAACAGGAAGCTCCTATAATTCACCCCTCCACTTT. It encodes CASNLGTGSSYNSPLHF. The J gene is TRBJ1-6, the V gene TRBV2; D is possibly TRBD1 (5 bases). This CDR3 has 17 amino acids. Trimming took off 7 bases at V and 0 bases at J, with 16 bases between the two ends. Germline values: CDR1 SNHLY, CDR2 FYNNEI.

The J gene is TRBJ1-1, the V gene TRBV28, with no clear D. CDR3 length: 13 amino acids. CDR1 and CDR2 (germline): MDHEN, SYDVKM. The V end lost 5 bases, the J end lost 5 bases, and 12 bases lay between the germline ends. The CDR3 sequence: CASSREAWTEAFF. The DNA for the CDR3 is TGTGCCAGCAGTAGAGAGGCGTGGACTGAAGCTTTCTTT.

The V and J genes are TRBV6-5 and TRBJ2-7; D may be TRBD1 (6 bases). CDR3 length: 14 residues. With 6 bases removed from V and 0 bases from J, the gap between germline ends came to 12 bases. The germline CDR1 and CDR2 sequences are MNHEY and SVGAGI. CDR3 sequence: CASSRQVSSYEQYF. For the CDR3, the DNA is TGTGCCAGCAGCAGACAGGTCTCCTCCTACGAGCAGTACTTC.

The rearrangement links TRBV18 to TRBJ1-1; D is perhaps TRBD1 (6 bases). The V end was cut by 0 bases, the J end by 5 bases, with 10 bases between. Germline CDR1 is KGHSH and CDR2 is LQKENI. The CDR3 sequence is 14 residues long. CDR3 protein: CASSPPGARTEAFF. CDR3 nucleotides: TGTGCCAGCTCACCACCGGGGGCAAGAACTGAAGCTTTCTTT.

The CDR3 DNA is TGCGCCAGCAGCCAGGACACAGGGTATGGCTACACCTTC. This gives the protein CASSQDTGYGYTF. V and J are TRBV4-3 and TRBJ1-2; D might be TRBD1 (6 bases). Trimming removed 3 bases at V and 5 bases at J, with 10 bases between. Per germline, CDR1 LGHNA and CDR2 YSLEER. The CDR3 is 13 amino acids.

This chain uses TRBV6-5 with TRBJ2-1; TRBD2 agrees at 7 bases. CDR3 length equals 15 residues. From germline, CDR1 is MNHEY and CDR2 SVGAGI. V shed 6 bases and J 5 bases; nucleotides not matched to a gene: 10. CDR3 DNA: TGTGCCAGCAGGCTAATAGCGGGCACTCACAATGAGCAGTTCTTC. Encoded protein: CASRLIAGTHNEQFF.

The chain links TRBV5-1 to TRBJ1-3; 9 nucleotides align to TRBD1. The CDR3 spans 14 residues. CDR1 and CDR2 (germline): SGHRS, YFSETQ. Trimming took 3 bases from V and 7 from J; bases not matched to a gene: 5. CDR3: CASSSGTGRNTIYF. The CDR3 nucleotides read TGCGCCAGCAGCTCCGGGACAGGGCGGAACACCATATATTTT.

The chain links TRBV4-2 to TRBJ2-3; 9 bases map to TRBD1. Per the germline V gene, CDR1 is LGHNA and CDR2 is YNFKEQ. This CDR3 is 17 amino acids long. V shed 6 bases, J shed 4 bases, and the junction held 14 bases outside the gene matches. The CDR3 here is CASSSRAPGQGSDTQYF. CDR3 bases: TGTGCCAGCAGTTCAAGAGCTCCGGGACAGGGATCAGATACGCAGTATTTT.

This clone was counted between two and nine times. The chain employs TRBV9 and TRBJ2-1; maybe TRBD2 (5 bases). Germline V gene data show CDR1 as SGDLS and CDR2 as YYNGEE. V lost 2 bases and J 12 bases, leaving 18 bases between the germline ends. The length of the CDR3 is 14 residues. CDR3 residues: CASSVSLLSAGQFF. The CDR3 nucleotides are TGTGCCAGCAGCGTGTCCCTTTTGTCCGCGGGGCAGTTCTTC. The full variable domain, in which reference TRBV9 and TRBJ2-1 provide the parts outside the CDR3, is DSGVTQTPKHLITATGQRVTLRCSPRSGDLSVYWYQQSLDQGLQFLIQYYNGEERAKGNILERFSAQQFPDLHSELNLSSLELGDSALYFCASSVSLLSAGQFFGPGTRLTVL.

The chain carries TRBV7-2 and TRBJ2-7, with a weak D call TRBD2 (5 bases). The germline V gene encodes CDR1 SGHTA and CDR2 FQGNSA. The CDR3 length is 13 residues. V was cut by 0 bases and J by 3 bases, with 6 bases left in between. The CDR3 DNA follows: TGTGCCAGCAGCTTAGCGGGGAGCTACGAGCAGTACTTC. It translates to CASSLAGSYEQYF.

The V gene is TRBV6-6, the J gene TRBJ1-1, with a possible D match to TRBD1 (6 bases). The V gene lost 5 bases and the J gene lost 10 bases, with 17 bases spanning the gap. Germline CDR1 is MNHNY and CDR2 is SVGAGI (reference sequence). CDR3 size: 13 residues. CDR3 nucleotides: TGTGCCAGCAGTCCCGGACAGCCCGAGAGAGCTTTCTTT. Translated: CASSPGQPERAFF.

This clone was picked up a small number of times. This chain connects TRBV4-1 to TRBJ2-5; 7 nucleotides align to TRBD1. Germline CDR1 MGHRA, CDR2 YSYEKL. V was clipped by 6 bases and J by 2 bases; unmatched bases: 9. The CDR3 has 15 amino acids. Here the CDR3 reads CASRPRGLTQETQYF. DNA for the CDR3: TGCGCCAGCAGGCCAAGGGGGCTCACACAAGAGACCCAGTACTTC.

The chain uses TRBV7-8 and TRBJ1-2; D not resolved. CDR3 length: 17 residues. Trimming cost V 5 bases and J 7 bases, with 26 bases left between them. CDR1 and CDR2 from the germline V gene are SGHVS and FQNEAQ. This chain's CDR3 is CASSPYLIIFEPVGYTF. The CDR3 nucleotides are TGTGCCAGCAGCCCCTACCTAATCATATTCGAACCCGTTGGCTACACCTTC.